The TCR beta chain described here comes from a study of T cell changes during pregnancy in multiple sclerosis. The germline V gene has CDR1 KGHSH and CDR2 LQKENI. V lost 7 bases to trimming and J lost 1 base; unmatched junction nucleotides: 13. CDR3 length: 16 residues. Using immunoSEQ multiplex PCR, the repertoire was profiled, and TCRdb retains in-frame clones only, with some absent. This table holds around 42,000 clones, about 90% found once. The chain links TRBV18 to TRBJ2-7, with 7 bases aligning to TRBD2. The clonotype originates from a female donor with multiple sclerosis, enrolled in a pregnancy study. The sample consisted of CD4+ T cells from peripheral blood mononuclear cells, taken before pregnancy. The CDR3 region is CASFPREGSPSYEQYF. As DNA, the CDR3 is TGTGCCAGCTTCCCCAGGGAGGGTTCCCCTTCCTACGAGCAGTACTTC. The complete variable domain, with remaining parts taken from reference TRBV18 and TRBJ2-7, reads NAGVMQNPRHLVRRRGQEARLRCSPMKGHSHVYWYRQLPEEGLKFMVYLQKENIIDESGMPKERFSAEFPKEGPSILRIQQVVRGDSAAYFCASFPREGSPSYEQYFGPGTRLTVT.